This entry describes one TCR beta chain. The TEMRA cells underwent FACS enrichment, while the CD8+ and CD4+ T cells underwent negative isolation. The sample belongs to a study of CD8 T cells in Susac syndrome. Random hexamers primed reverse transcription of 0.5 to 1 ug RNA. From the immunoSEQ multiplex PCR reads, TCRdb called clonotypes with MiXCR, one entry per CDR3 protein. The data hold about 200,000 distinct CDR3 sequences, with about 96% observed a single time. Trimming took 3 bases from V and 4 from J, leaving 9 bases between them. The germline CDR1 and CDR2 sequences are LGHDT and YNNKEL (reference sequence). This CDR3 has 13 residues.

Material: CD4+ T cells from PBMCs. This chain connects TRBV3-1 to TRBJ1-2; D is undetermined. This receptor was taken from a human donor with multiple sclerosis. DNA for the CDR3: TGTGCCAGCAGCCAGCTTAGGAGCTATGGCTACACCTTC. Amino acid sequence: CASSQLRSYGYTF.